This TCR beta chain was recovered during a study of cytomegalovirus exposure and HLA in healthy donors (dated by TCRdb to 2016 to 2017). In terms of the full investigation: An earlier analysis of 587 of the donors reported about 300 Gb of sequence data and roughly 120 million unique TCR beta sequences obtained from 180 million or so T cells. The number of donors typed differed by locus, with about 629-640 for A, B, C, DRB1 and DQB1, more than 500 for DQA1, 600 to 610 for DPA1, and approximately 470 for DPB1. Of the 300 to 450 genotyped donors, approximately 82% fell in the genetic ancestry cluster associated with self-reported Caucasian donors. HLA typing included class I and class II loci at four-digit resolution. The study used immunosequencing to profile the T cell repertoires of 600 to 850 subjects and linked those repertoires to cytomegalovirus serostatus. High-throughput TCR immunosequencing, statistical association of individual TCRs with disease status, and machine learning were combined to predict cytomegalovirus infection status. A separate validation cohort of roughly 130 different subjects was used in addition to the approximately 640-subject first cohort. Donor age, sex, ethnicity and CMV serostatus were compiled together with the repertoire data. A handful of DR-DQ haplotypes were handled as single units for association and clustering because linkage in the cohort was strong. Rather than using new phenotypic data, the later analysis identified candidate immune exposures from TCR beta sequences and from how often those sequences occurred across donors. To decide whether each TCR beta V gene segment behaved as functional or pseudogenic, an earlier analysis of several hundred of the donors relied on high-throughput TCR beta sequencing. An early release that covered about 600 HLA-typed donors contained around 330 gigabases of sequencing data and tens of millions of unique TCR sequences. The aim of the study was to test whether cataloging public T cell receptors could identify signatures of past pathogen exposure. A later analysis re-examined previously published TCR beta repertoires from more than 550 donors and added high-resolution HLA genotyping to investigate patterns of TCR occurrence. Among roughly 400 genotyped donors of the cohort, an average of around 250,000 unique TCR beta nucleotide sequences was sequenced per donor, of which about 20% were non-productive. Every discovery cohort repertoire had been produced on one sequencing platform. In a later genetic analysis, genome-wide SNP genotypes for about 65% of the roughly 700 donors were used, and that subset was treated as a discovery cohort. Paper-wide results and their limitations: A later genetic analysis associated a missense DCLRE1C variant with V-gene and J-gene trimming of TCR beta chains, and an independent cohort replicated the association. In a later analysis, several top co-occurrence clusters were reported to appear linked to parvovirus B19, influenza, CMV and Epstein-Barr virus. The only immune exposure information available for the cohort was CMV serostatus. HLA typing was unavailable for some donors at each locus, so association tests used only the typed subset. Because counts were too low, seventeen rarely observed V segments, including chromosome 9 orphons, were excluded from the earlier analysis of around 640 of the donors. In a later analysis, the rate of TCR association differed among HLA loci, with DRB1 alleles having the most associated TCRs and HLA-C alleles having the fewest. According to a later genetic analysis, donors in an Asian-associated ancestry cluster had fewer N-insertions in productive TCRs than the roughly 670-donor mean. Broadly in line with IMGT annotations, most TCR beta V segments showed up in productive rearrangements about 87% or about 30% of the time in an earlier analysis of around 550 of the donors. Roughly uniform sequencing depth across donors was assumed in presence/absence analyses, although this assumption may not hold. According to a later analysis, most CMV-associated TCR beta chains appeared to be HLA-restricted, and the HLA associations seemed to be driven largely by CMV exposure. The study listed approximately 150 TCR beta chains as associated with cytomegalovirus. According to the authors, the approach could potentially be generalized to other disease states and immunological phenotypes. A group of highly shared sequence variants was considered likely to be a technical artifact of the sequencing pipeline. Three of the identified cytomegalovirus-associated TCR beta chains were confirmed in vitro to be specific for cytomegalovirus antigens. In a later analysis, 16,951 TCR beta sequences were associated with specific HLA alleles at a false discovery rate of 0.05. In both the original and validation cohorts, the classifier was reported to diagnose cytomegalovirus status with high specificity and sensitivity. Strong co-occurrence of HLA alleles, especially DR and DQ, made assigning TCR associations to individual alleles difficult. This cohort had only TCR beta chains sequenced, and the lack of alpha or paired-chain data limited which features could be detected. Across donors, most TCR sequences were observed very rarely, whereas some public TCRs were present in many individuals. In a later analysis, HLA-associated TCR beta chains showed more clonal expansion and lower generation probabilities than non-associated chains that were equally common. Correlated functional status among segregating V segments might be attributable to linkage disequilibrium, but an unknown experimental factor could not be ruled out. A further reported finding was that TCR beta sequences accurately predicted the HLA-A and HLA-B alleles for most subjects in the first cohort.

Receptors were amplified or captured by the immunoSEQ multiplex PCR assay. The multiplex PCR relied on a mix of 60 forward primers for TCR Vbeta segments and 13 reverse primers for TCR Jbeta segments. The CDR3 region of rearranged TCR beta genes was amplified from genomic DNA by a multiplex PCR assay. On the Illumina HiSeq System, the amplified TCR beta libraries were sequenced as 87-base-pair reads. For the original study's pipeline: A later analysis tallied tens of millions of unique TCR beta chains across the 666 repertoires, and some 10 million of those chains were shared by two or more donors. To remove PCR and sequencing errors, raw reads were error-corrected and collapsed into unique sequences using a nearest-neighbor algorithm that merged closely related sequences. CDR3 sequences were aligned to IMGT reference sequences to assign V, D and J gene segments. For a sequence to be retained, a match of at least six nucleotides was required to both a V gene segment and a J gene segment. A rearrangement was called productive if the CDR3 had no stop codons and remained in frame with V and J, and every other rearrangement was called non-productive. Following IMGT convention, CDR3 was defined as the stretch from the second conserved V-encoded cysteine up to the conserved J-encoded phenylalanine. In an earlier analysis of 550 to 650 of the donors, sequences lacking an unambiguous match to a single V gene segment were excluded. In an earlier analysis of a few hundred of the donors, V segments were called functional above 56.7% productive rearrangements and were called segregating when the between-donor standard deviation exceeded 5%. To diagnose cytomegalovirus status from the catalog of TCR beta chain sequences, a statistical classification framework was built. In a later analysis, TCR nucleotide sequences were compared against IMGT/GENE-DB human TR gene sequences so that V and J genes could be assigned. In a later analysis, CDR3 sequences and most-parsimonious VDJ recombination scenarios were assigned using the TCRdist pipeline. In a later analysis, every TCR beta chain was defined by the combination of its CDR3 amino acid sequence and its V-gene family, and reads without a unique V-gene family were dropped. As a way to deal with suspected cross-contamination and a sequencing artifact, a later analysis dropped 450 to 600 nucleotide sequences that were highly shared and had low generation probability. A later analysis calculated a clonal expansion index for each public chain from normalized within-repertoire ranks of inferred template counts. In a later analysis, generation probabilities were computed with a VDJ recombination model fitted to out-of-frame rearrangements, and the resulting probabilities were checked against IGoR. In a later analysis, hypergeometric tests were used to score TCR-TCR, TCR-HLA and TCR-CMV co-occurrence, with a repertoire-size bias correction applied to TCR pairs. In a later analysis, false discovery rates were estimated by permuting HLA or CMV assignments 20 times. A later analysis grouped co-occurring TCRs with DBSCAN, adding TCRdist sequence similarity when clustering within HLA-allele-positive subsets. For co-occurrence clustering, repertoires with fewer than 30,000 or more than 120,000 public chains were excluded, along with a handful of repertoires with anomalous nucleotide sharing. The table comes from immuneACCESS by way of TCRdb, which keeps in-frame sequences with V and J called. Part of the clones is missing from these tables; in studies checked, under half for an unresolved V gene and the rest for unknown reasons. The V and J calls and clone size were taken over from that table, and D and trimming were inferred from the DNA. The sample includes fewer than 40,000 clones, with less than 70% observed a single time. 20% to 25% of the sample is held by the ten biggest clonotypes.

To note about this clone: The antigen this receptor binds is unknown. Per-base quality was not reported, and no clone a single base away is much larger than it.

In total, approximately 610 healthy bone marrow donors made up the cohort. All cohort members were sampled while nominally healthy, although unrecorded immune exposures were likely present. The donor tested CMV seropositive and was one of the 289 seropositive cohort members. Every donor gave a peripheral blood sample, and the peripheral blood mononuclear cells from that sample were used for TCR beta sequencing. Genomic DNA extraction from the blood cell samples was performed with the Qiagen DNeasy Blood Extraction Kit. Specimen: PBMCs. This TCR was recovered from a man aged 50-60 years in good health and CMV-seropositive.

The DNA sequence follows: TGTGCCTGGAGTCGACTATGGGGGGGAACCTACGAGCAGTACTTC. This gives the protein CAWSRLWGGTYEQYF. The chain couples TRBV30 to TRBJ2-7; TRBD2 fits 7 bases in the junction. Based on the germline V gene (reference sequence), the CDR1 and CDR2 sequences are GTSNPN and SVGIG. The CDR3 spans 15 residues, from the cysteine through the phenylalanine. Left in the record is the CDR3 DNA by itself, 45 bases read in frame from the first base. The junction shows trimming of 2 bases on V and 2 bases on J, and the gene matches do not reach 9 bases of it.